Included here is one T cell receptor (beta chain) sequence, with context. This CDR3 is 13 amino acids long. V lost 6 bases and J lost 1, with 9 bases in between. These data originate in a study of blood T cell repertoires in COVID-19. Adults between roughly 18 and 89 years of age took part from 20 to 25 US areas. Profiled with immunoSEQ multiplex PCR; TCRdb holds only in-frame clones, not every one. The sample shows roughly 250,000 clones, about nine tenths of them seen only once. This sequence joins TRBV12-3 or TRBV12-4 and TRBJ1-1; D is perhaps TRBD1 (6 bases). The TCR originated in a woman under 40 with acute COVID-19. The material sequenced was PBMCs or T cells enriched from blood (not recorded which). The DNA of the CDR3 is TGTGCCAGCAGCGACAGGTCGAACACTGAAGCTTTCTTT. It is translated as CASSDRSNTEAFF.